Shown below are 16 T cell receptor beta chains from a single sample sequenced in a study of vaccination and CD4 T cells after COVID-19. Treatment reported: approximately nine-day PBMC culture with coronavirus spike peptide pools or control peptides (ViraFEST assay). CD4+ T cells that had been cultured provided DNA sequenced with the Oncomine TCR Beta short-read assay. In TCRdb, the PCR reads were re-called with MiXCR into one record per CDR3 protein. The table has some 19,000 distinct CDR3 sequences, about 56% seen once. These receptors have no known antigen. Material for sequencing was CD4+ T cells from blood, cultured in vitro. The receptors were gathered from a human donor who had recovered from COVID-19.

There are a few counts of this clonotype. The rearrangement uses TRBV20-1 and TRBJ2-3; 7 bases are a match to TRBD2. Germline V gives CDR1 DFQATT, CDR2 SNEGSKA (reference sequence). V was clipped by 2 bases and J by 10 bases; unmatched bases: 15. The CDR3 is made up of 15 amino acids. The CDR3 nucleotides read TGCAGTGCTAGACACCAGGTGGTAGAGGGAGGGCCGCAGTATTTT. Its protein is CSARHQVVEGGPQYF.

The genes are TRBV30 and TRBJ2-1, with 9 positions matching TRBD2. Trimming cost V 3 bases and J 3 bases; bases outside gene matches: 9. This CDR3 region has 16 residues. Germline-derived CDR1 and CDR2 are GTSNPN and SVGIG (reference sequence). The CDR3 nucleotides read TGTGCCTGGAGGGAGCCGGGACTAGCCGACTACAATGAGCAGTTCTTC. Translating gives CAWREPGLADYNEQFF.

This clonotype has only one observation. The gene calls are TRBV20-1 and TRBJ2-1; TRBD2 aligns across 13 bases. This CDR3 contains 18 residues. CDR1 and CDR2 from the germline V gene are DFQATT and SNEGSKA (reference sequence). V lost 0 bases and J lost 4; bases outside the gene matches: 9. This CDR3 reads CSARDLERTSGSYNEQFF. As DNA, the CDR3 is TGCAGTGCTAGAGACCTCGAACGGACTAGCGGGAGTTACAATGAGCAGTTCTTC.

This clonotype was counted between two and nine times. This rearrangement joins TRBV20-1 to TRBJ2-5; 13 bases agree with TRBD2. This CDR3 is 14 amino acids long. Germline CDR1 and CDR2: DFQATT and SNEGSKA (reference sequence). The junction had 3 bases not matched to a gene; V was cut back by 3 bases and J by 5 bases. DNA of the CDR3: TGCAGTGCTAGGGGACTAGCGGGATACGAGACCCAGTACTTC. Translated, it gives CSARGLAGYETQYF.

The rearrangement uses TRBV7-3 and TRBJ2-7; D gene ambiguous. The CDR3 spans 14 residues. CDR1 SGHTA and CDR2 FQGTGA come from the germline V gene. V dropped 0 bases and J dropped 0 bases, with 6 bases sitting between them. CDR3 in amino acids: CASSLTVTSYEQYF. CDR3 nucleotide sequence: TGTGCCAGCAGCTTAACCGTGACCTCCTACGAGCAGTACTTC.

The V gene is TRBV5-1, the J gene TRBJ2-7, with TRBD2 identical over 11 bases. Germline V gene lookup returns CDR1 SGHRS and CDR2 YFSETQ. V was clipped by 4 bases and J by 0 bases; unmatched bases: 3. The CDR3 length is 15 residues. The CDR3 protein is CASSRGTSGSYEQYF. As DNA, the CDR3 is TGCGCCAGCAGCCGCGGGACTAGCGGCTCCTACGAGCAGTACTTC. Full variable domain (remainder filled in from reference TRBV5-1 and TRBJ2-7): KAGVTQTPRYLIKTRGQQVTLSCSPISGHRSVSWYQQTPGQGLQFLFEYFSETQRNKGNFPGRFSGRQFSNSRSEMNVSTLELGDSALYLCASSRGTSGSYEQYFGPGTRLTVT.

As for this clonotype: One end of the junction fails to match germline, which may point to a read error. The genes are TRBV6-1 and TRBJ1-5, with 7 bases matching TRBD1. The germline V gene has CDR1 MNHNS and CDR2 SASEGT. This CDR3 is built from 13 residues. For the CDR3, the DNA is TGTGCCAGCAGTGAGGACAGGTCTCAGCTCCAGCATTTT. Protein product: CASSEDRSQLQHF.

The chain employs TRBV6-5 and TRBJ1-4; a possible D gene is TRBD1 (6 bases). Germline loops: CDR1 MNHEY, CDR2 SVGAGI. The germline V and J ends were trimmed by 4 bases and 0 bases, with 15 bases remaining between them. The CDR3 is made up of 17 amino acids. CDR3 nucleotides: TGTGCCAGCAGTTGGGGGCCAGGGACAACAACTAATGAAAAACTGTTTTTT. It specifies CASSWGPGTTTNEKLFF.

The CDR3 region is CASSEAVGAIGELFF. In nucleotides, the CDR3 is TGTGCCAGCAGTGAAGCGGTAGGGGCAATCGGGGAGCTGTTTTTT. V usage is TRBV6-1 and J usage is TRBJ2-2, with a possible D match to TRBD1 (5 bases). The CDR3 consists of 15 residues. The germline V gene has CDR1 MNHNS and CDR2 SASEGT. The V end was cut by 0 bases, the J end by 7 bases, with 12 bases between.

This chain uses TRBV7-3 with TRBJ2-5; 7 bases map to TRBD1. V gave up 4 bases and J gave up 5 bases; unmatched junction bases: 4. This CDR3 spans 13 amino acids. Germline values: CDR1 SGHTA, CDR2 FQGTGA. CDR3 in DNA: TGTGCCAGCAGCTCCTACAGGGGTGAGACCCAGTACTTC. Encoded protein: CASSSYRGETQYF. The variable domain in full, completed from reference TRBV7-3 and TRBJ2-5, reads GAGVSQTPSNKVTEKGKYVELRCDPISGHTALYWYRQSLGQGPEFLIYFQGTGAADDSGLPNDRFFAVRPEGSVSTLKIQRTERGDSAVYLCASSSYRGETQYFGPGTRLLVL.

The V gene is TRBV6-1, the J gene TRBJ2-7, with a possible D match to TRBD1 (6 bases). CDR1 is MNHNS and CDR2 is SASEGT in the germline V gene. This CDR3 is built from 17 residues. V was cut by 0 bases and J by 0 bases, with 15 bases left in between. This CDR3 is CASSEAPTGAFSYEQYF. The CDR3 nucleotides read TGTGCCAGCAGTGAAGCGCCGACAGGAGCCTTCTCCTACGAGCAGTACTTC.

Only a few counts were recorded for this clonotype. This chain uses TRBV2 with TRBJ2-3; D uncertain. The CDR3 runs 11 residues. The germline V gene has CDR1 SNHLY and CDR2 FYNNEI. Trimming removed 7 bases from V and 5 bases from J, with 7 bases in between. This CDR3 is CASTVEDTQYF. CDR3 coding DNA: TGTGCCAGCACTGTGGAAGATACGCAGTATTTT.

This clonotype has only a few counts. CDR3 in amino acids: CSASLAGGNTGELFF. The CDR3 DNA sequence: TGCAGCGCCTCACTAGCGGGAGGCAACACCGGGGAGCTGTTTTTT. The J gene is TRBJ2-2, the V gene TRBV29-1; 12 bases are shared with TRBD2. The germline V gene has CDR1 SQVTM and CDR2 ANQGSEA. The CDR3 has 15 residues. Unmatched junction bases numbered 5, after V lost 7 bases and J lost 2 bases.

The chain has TRBV30 and TRBJ1-1; no firm D call. Trimming took 2 bases from V and 1 from J, leaving 8 bases between them. Germline CDR1 reads GTSNPN; CDR2 reads SVGIG (reference sequence). The CDR3 covers 13 residues. The CDR3 sequence: CAWSRGPNTEAFF. CDR3 sequence (DNA): TGTGCCTGGAGTCGGGGTCCGAACACTGAAGCTTTCTTT.

The V gene is TRBV18, the J gene TRBJ1-2; 9 bases line up with TRBD1. CDR3 length: 15 residues. The V gene end was trimmed by 6 bases and the J gene end by 6 bases; junction bases not matched to a gene: 11. CDR1 is KGHSH and CDR2 is LQKENI in the germline V gene. CDR3: CASSPLQGAEDGYTF. Here the CDR3 DNA reads TGTGCCAGCTCGCCCCTACAGGGGGCAGAGGATGGCTACACCTTC.

This clonotype has a handful of counts. The chain uses TRBV6-1 and TRBJ1-5; 12 bases agree with TRBD1. CDR1 and CDR2 from the germline V gene are MNHNS and SASEGT. The CDR3 has 14 amino acids. Trimming at V came to 6 bases and at J to 6 bases, leaving 3 bases not matched to a gene. The CDR3 spells CASRGTGGGQPQHF. The CDR3 nucleotides are TGTGCCAGCAGAGGGACAGGGGGCGGTCAGCCCCAGCATTTT.